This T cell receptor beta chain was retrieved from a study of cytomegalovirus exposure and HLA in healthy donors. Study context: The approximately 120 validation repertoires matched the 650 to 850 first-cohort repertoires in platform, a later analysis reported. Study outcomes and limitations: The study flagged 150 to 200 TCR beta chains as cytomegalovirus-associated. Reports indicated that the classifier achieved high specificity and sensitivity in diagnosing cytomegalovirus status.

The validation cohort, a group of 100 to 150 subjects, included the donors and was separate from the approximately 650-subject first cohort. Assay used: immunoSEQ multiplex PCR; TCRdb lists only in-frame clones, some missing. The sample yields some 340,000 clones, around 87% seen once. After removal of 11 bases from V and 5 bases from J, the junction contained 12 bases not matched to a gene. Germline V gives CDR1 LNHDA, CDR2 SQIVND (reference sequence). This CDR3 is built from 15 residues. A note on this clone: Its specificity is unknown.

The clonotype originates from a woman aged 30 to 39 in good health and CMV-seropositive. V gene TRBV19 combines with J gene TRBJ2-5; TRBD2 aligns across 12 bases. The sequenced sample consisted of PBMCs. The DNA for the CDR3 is TGTGCCTCTAGACTAGCGGGGGCCGGTGGGGAGACCCAGTACTTC. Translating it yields CASRLAGAGGETQYF.